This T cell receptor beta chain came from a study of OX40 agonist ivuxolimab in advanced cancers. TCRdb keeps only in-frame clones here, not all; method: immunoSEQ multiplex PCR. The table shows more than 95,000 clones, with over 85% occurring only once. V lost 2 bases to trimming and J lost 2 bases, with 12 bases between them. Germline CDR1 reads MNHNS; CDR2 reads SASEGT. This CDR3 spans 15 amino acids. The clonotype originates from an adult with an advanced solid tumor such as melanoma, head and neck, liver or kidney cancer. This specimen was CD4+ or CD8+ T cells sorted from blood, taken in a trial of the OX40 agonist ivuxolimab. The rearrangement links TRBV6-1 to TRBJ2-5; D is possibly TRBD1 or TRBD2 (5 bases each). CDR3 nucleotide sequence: TGTGCCAGCAGTGAAACGGGACGTAAACAAGAGACCCAGTACTTC. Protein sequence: CASSETGRKQETQYF.